A single sample gave rise to the 17 T cell receptor beta chains below, sequenced in a study of T-cell memory formation after mild COVID-19. One entry per CDR3 protein results from TCRdb running MiXCR on the 5' RACE reads. Of around 110,000 distinct CDR3 sequences listed, approximately 13% were seen once; the top ten hold around 27%. Sequencing input: PBMCs or a T cell subset sorted from them (not recorded which). The receptor set was obtained from an adult woman who had mild COVID-19 (a few samples of this study predate the infection). Cell type and time point are not known.

This clonotype was found a few times. The rearrangement uses TRBV7-9 and TRBJ2-7; weak D call: TRBD1 (5 bases). Trimming cost V 3 bases and J 2 bases, with 14 bases left between them. Germline loops: CDR1 SEHNR, CDR2 FQNEAQ (reference sequence). This CDR3 comprises 15 residues. The CDR3 DNA reads as TGTGCCAGCAGCTTGGACACTCAGTACCCCTACGAGCAGTACTTC. Amino acid sequence: CASSLDTQYPYEQYF.

The genes are TRBV19 and TRBJ2-7, with no clear D. Germline V gives CDR1 LNHDA, CDR2 SQIVND (reference sequence). This CDR3 contains 14 residues. The V and J ends lost 6 bases and 3 bases respectively, with 15 bases between them. The CDR3 spells CASRGLTPYYEQYF. The CDR3 nucleotides read TGTGCCAGTAGGGGCTTGACTCCGTACTACGAGCAGTACTTC. Full variable domain (remainder filled in from reference TRBV19 and TRBJ2-7): DGGITQSPKYLFRKEGQNVTLSCEQNLNHDAMYWYRQDPGQGLRLIYYSQIVNDFQKGDIAEGYSVSREKKESFPLTVTSAQKNPTAFYLCASRGLTPYYEQYFGPGTRLTVT.

This clonotype was detected only a few times. This chain connects TRBV7-9 to TRBJ1-1; 7 nucleotides align to TRBD1. The CDR3 runs 14 residues. V gave up 8 bases and J gave up 8 bases; unmatched junction bases: 14. The V gene's germline CDR1 is SEHNR and CDR2 FQNEAQ (reference sequence). The CDR3 DNA is TGTGCCAGCGGGGTTCAACCAAGGGGGCCAGAAGCTTTCTTT. This codes for CASGVQPRGPEAFF.

The table lists this clonotype with a few counts. The chain joins TRBV5-8 to TRBJ1-1; unclear D gene. The CDR3 is made up of 14 amino acids. Germline loops: CDR1 SGHTS, CDR2 YDEGEE. With 1 base removed from V and 1 base from J, the gap between germline ends came to 8 bases. Here the CDR3 reads CASSLSVSNTEAFF. In nucleotides, the CDR3 is TGTGCCAGCAGCTTGTCGGTTTCGAACACTGAAGCTTTCTTT.

J is TRBJ1-2 and V is TRBV9; D remains unclear. The CDR3 is made up of 14 amino acids. CDR1 SGDLS and CDR2 YYNGEE come from the germline V gene. V was trimmed by 0 bases and J by 4 bases, leaving 10 bases between them. CDR3 sequence: CASSVGNSAYGYTF. The DNA for the CDR3 is TGTGCCAGCAGCGTAGGTAACAGTGCCTATGGCTACACCTTC.

V is TRBV5-1 and J is TRBJ2-5; no firm D call. V was trimmed by 4 bases and J by 2 bases, leaving 9 bases between them. Germline loops: CDR1 SGHRS, CDR2 YFSETQ. The CDR3 loop spans 13 amino acids. The CDR3: CASSVTLQETQYF. CDR3 nucleotides: TGCGCCAGCAGCGTGACACTTCAAGAGACCCAGTACTTC.

This clonotype was seen only a few times. This chain uses TRBV21-1 with TRBJ2-3. TRBV21-1 is deemed a pseudogene. This CDR3 contains 15 residues. CDR3 loop: CASRSRTESTDTQYF. The CDR3 DNA reads as TGTGCCAGCCGGAGCCGGACGGAAAGCACAGATACGCAGTATTTT.

This clonotype was seen only a few times. The chain has TRBV12-3 or TRBV12-4 and TRBJ1-2; D is possibly TRBD1 (6 bases). The CDR3 totals 12 residues. V dropped 6 bases and J dropped 5 bases, with 10 bases sitting between them. As DNA, the CDR3 is TGTGCCAGCAGCCCTACAGGGTATGGCTACACCTTC. It translates to CASSPTGYGYTF.

This chain links TRBV9 with TRBJ2-2; maybe TRBD2 (6 bases). This CDR3 is 15 amino acids long. Germline V lookup: CDR1 SGDLS, CDR2 YYNGEE. Trimming took off 0 bases at V and 4 bases at J, with 10 bases between the two ends. CDR3 in DNA: TGTGCCAGCAGCGTAGGAAGCGGGTTCACCGGGGAGCTGTTTTTT. Translated, it gives CASSVGSGFTGELFF.

This clonotype came up a few times. The chain has TRBV6-5 and TRBJ1-1; D is unresolved. Germline CDR1 is MNHEY and CDR2 is SVGAGI. The V and J ends lost 0 bases and 3 bases respectively, with 5 bases between them. This CDR3 is built from 13 residues. The CDR3 region has the DNA TGTGCCAGCAGTTACTCGCCTTACACTGAAGCTTTCTTT. It specifies CASSYSPYTEAFF.

The chain joins TRBV24-1 to TRBJ2-1, with a possible D match to TRBD1 (6 bases). The V end lost 4 bases, the J end lost 2 bases, and 11 bases lay between the germline ends. The CDR3 length is 15 residues. Per germline, CDR1 KGHDR and CDR2 SFDVKD. CDR3 bases: TGTGCCACCAGTGAAGCAGGGGTCGCCTACAATGAGCAGTTCTTC. Its protein product is CATSEAGVAYNEQFF.

This clonotype was counted a few times. V usage is TRBV9 and J usage is TRBJ2-1, with 11 bases lining up with TRBD2. The germline V gene encodes CDR1 SGDLS and CDR2 YYNGEE. V trimming: 4 bases; J trimming: 5 bases; junction bases outside the gene matches: 11. This CDR3 is 17 amino acids long. The CDR3 region has the DNA TGTGCCAGCAGCCCGACCGGGACTAGCGGAGGAGACAATGAGCAGTTCTTC. Protein product: CASSPTGTSGGDNEQFF.

V is TRBV29-1 and J is TRBJ1-2; 8 bases agree with TRBD1. There are 12 residues in the CDR3. Germline assignment: CDR1 SQVTM and CDR2 ANQGSEA. The CDR3 DNA reads TGCAGGGTATCGGACAGGGTCTATGGCTACACCTTC. Translation: CRVSDRVYGYTF.

This clonotype was picked up a small number of times. The chain links TRBV7-9 to TRBJ2-3; 9 bases are a match to TRBD2. The CDR3 is 17 residues long. CDR1 and CDR2 from the germline V gene are SEHNR and FQNEAQ (reference sequence). After removal of 5 bases from V and 4 bases from J, the junction contained 13 bases not matched to a gene. Here the CDR3 DNA reads TGTGCCAGCAGCGGTCGACTAGCGGAGCCAGGCGCAGATACGCAGTATTTT. Translation: CASSGRLAEPGADTQYF.

The chain recombines TRBV10-3 with TRBJ1-3, with D hard to call. The CDR3 covers 18 residues. Germline assignment: CDR1 ENHRY and CDR2 SYGVKD. V gave up 2 bases and J gave up 0 bases, with 17 bases separating them. The chain's CDR3 is CAISEVGAIISSGNTIYF. The CDR3 DNA is TGTGCCATCAGTGAGGTCGGAGCGATAATTTCCTCTGGAAACACCATATATTTT.

This clonotype was seen many times. V and J are TRBV24-1 and TRBJ2-1; D gene ambiguous. Per germline, CDR1 KGHDR and CDR2 SFDVKD. The CDR3 spans 12 residues. V was cut by 3 bases and J by 8 bases, with 7 bases left in between. CDR3 region: CATSDSQDEQFF. In DNA, the CDR3 is TGTGCCACCAGTGATAGCCAAGATGAGCAGTTCTTC.

The J gene is TRBJ2-5, the V gene TRBV6-5; TRBD1 might be the D (6 bases). The CDR3 runs to 13 residues. V was pared by 6 bases and J by 2 bases, with 10 bases between. The germline V gene encodes CDR1 MNHEY and CDR2 SVGAGI. The DNA for the CDR3 is TGTGCCAGCAGGTTGGGACAACAAGAGACCCAGTACTTC. Translation gives CASRLGQQETQYF.